These 10 T cell receptor gamma chains were sequenced from one sample in a study of γδ T cells in repeated Plasmodium falciparum infection. TCRdb re-called the multiplex PCR reads through CATT. Of about 26,000 gamma-chain clones in the sample, less than 3.5% were seen once. Vgamma9/Vdelta2+ and Vdelta2-negative gammadelta T cells were flow-sorted from PBMC for bulk sequencing. The sequencing input was gamma-delta T cells from blood. The receptor source for this set is a pool of human donors (malaria-infected and uninfected, not separated).

This clone has ten or more counts. A far larger clone is only one base removed, so a read error is likely. The same CDR3 arises from other DNA sequences in this sample as well. The V gene is TRGV9; the J gene was not called. Germline CDR1 reads GITISATS; CDR2 reads ISYDGTV (reference sequence). The CDR3 sequence is 14 residues long. CDR3 protein: CALWEVFDDYKKLF. In nucleotides, the CDR3 is TGTGCCTTGTGGGAGGTGTTCGACGATTATAAGAAGCTCTTT.

Comment on this clone: The identical CDR3 is also encoded by other nucleotide sequences in the sample. CDR3 bases: TGTGCCCCTGGGACACGGAAGCGGCTCTTT. Its protein is CAPGTRKRLF. No J gene call was made, and the V gene is TRGV5. Germline CDR1 and CDR2: VINAFY and YDVSNSKD. CDR3 length: 10 residues.

This clone was seen repeatedly, ten times or more. TCRdb's entry gives the protein of a much larger clone, which mismatches this DNA's translation at residue 4, likely from a read error; the protein reported here is translated from the DNA. The CDR3 spells CALRVNYYKKLF. Written as DNA, the CDR3 is TGTGCCTTGAGGGTGAATTATTATAAGAAACTCTTT. The gene calls are TRGV9 and TRGJ1 or TRGJ2. The J segment lost 0 bases and the V segment lost 9 bases, leaving 5 bases of the junction unmatched. Germline loops: CDR1 GITISATS, CDR2 ISYDGTV (reference sequence). The CDR3 sequence is 12 residues long.

The table lists this clone with many counts. Since a far larger clone is one base different, this is likely a read error. The V and J genes are TRGV9 and TRGJ1 or TRGJ2. In germline, CDR1 is GITISATS, CDR2 ISYDGTV (reference sequence). The length of the CDR3 is 11 residues. This CDR3 reads CALWEESKKLF. For the CDR3, the DNA is TGTGCCCTGTGGGAGGAAAGTAAGAAACTCTTT.

As for this clone: One base separates it from a far larger clone, so it is likely a read error. Other nucleotide sequences in the sample specify the same CDR3. The J gene went uncalled, whereas the V gene is TRGV9. Germline V gene data show CDR1 as GITISATS and CDR2 as ISYDGTV (reference sequence). The CDR3 extends over 15 amino acids. As DNA, the CDR3 is TGTGCCTTGTGGGAGCCCCCCTCGAATTATTATAAGAAGCTCTTT. Residues: CALWEPPSNYYKKLF.

As for this clone: The mismatch at residue 8 between this DNA's translation and the TCRdb protein of a much larger clone likely reflects a read error; the protein shown is translated from the DNA. V usage is TRGV3 and J usage is TRGJ1 or TRGJ2. TCRdb supplies no J gene; here it was assigned by aligning the nucleotide sequence to germline. The CDR3 sequence is 11 residues long. CDR1 is VTNTFY and CDR2 is YDVSTARD in the germline V gene (reference sequence). Losses at the gene ends were 3 bases for V and 12 bases for J; bases not matched to a gene: 8. CDR3 sequence: CATWDCNRKLF. CDR3 DNA sequence: TGTGCCACCTGGGACTGTAATAGGAAACTCTTT.

Regarding this clone: The amino acid sequence in TCRdb belongs to a much larger clone and departs from this DNA's translation at residue 10, likely a sequencing read error; the sequence shown is translated from the DNA. The rearrangement joins TRGV8 to TRGJ1 or TRGJ2. Matching the DNA to germline supplied the J gene, which TCRdb does not give. The CDR3 runs to 13 residues. Germline V CDR1 and CDR2: VENAVY, YDSYNSRV. The CDR3 reads CATWDLGYYEKLF. CDR3 DNA: TGTGCCACCTGGGATTTAGGGTATTATGAGAAACTCTTT.

This clone was observed at least ten times. TCRdb's protein, taken from a much larger clone, differs from this DNA's translation at residue 8, likely owing to a read error; the protein displayed comes from the DNA. The V gene is TRGV9, the J gene TRGJP. The CDR3 extends over 12 amino acids. V dropped 1 base and J dropped 20; count of bases not matched to a gene: 5. From germline, CDR1 is GITISATS and CDR2 ISYDGTV (reference sequence). In DNA, the CDR3 is TGTGCCTTGTGGGAGGTTAGGGAAATCAAGGTATTT. Translating it yields CALWEVREIKVF.

This clone was recorded at least ten times. The rearrangement joins TRGV3 to TRGJP2. Here the J gene was assigned by germline matching of the DNA, as TCRdb has none. Per germline, CDR1 VTNTFY and CDR2 YDVSTARD (reference sequence). This CDR3 is built from 14 residues. The V gene end was trimmed by 5 bases and the J gene end by 0 bases; junction bases not matched to a gene: 3. Here the CDR3 DNA reads TGTGCCACCTGGGCATATAGTAGTGATTGGATCAAGACGTTT. It codes for CATWAYSSDWIKTF.

This clone came up a few times. TCRdb's protein, taken from a much larger clone, differs from this DNA's translation at residue 11, likely owing to a read error; the protein displayed comes from the DNA. No call exists for the J gene, whereas the V gene is TRGV9. Per germline, CDR1 GITISATS and CDR2 ISYDGTV (reference sequence). The CDR3 loop spans 13 amino acids. The CDR3 reads CALWEVQEYKRLF. CDR3 nucleotide sequence: TGTGCCTTGTGGGAGGTGCAGGAATATAAGAGACTCTTT.